Listed below are T cell receptor beta chains from one sample, sequenced in a study of PD-1 blockade in classical Hodgkin lymphoma. Here immunoSEQ multiplex PCR was the method, and the copy in TCRdb shows in-frame clones only, minus some. The data contain around 27,000 clones, more than 70% of them singletons. Specimen: CD4+ T cells from blood. The receptors were sampled from a human donor with classical Hodgkin lymphoma. The CDR3 runs from the conserved cysteine through the conserved F or W. A D gene is named only where the DNA matches it firmly. A row's size may be missing; if present it is once, few, many or a size class.

V	size	J	D	CDR3	DNA
TRBV6-6	.	TRBJ2-3	TRBD2	CASSYLAETIDTQYF	TGTGCCAGCAGTTACCTAGCGGAAACGATAGATACGCAGTATTTT
TRBV16	.	TRBJ2-3	TRBD1	CASSQSPGGASDTQYF	TGTGCCAGCAGCCAATCCCCAGGGGGCGCATCAGATACGCAGTATTTT
TRBV6-4	.	TRBJ2-1	TRBD2	CASRQTSETQQFF	TGTGCCAGCAGGCAGACTAGCGAAACGCAGCAGTTCTTC
TRBV27	.	TRBJ2-3	.	CASSSLADTQYF	TGTGCCAGCAGTTCGTTAGCTGATACGCAGTATTTT
TRBV9	few	TRBJ1-2	TRBD1	CASSANRGNYGYTF	TGTGCCAGCAGCGCAAACAGGGGGAACTATGGCTACACCTTC
TRBV5-1	.	TRBJ1-5	.	CASSPGLTSNQPQHF	TGCGCCAGCAGTCCGGGTCTTACTAGCAATCAGCCCCAGCATTTT
TRBV6-4	.	TRBJ2-6	.	CASSEGSGANVLTF	TGTGCCAGCAGTGAGGGTTCGGGGGCCAACGTCCTGACTTTC
TRBV7-2	.	TRBJ1-4	.	CASSLAAGDEKLFF	TGTGCCAGCAGCTTAGCTGCAGGGGATGAAAAACTGTTTTTT
TRBV14	.	TRBJ2-2	.	CASSQGPGLNTGELFF	TGTGCCAGCAGCCAAGGCCCAGGTCTTAACACCGGGGAGCTGTTTTTT
TRBV5-1	.	TRBJ2-7	.	CASSSFTESYEQYF	TGCGCCAGCAGCTCCTTCACAGAAAGCTACGAGCAGTACTTC
TRBV2	.	TRBJ1-3	.	CASTTRNSGNTIYF	TGTGCCAGCACGACACGGAACTCTGGAAACACCATATATTTT
TRBV28	.	TRBJ1-2	.	CASSLGFYGYTF	TGTGCCAGCAGTTTGGGGTTCTATGGCTACACCTTC
TRBV5-1	.	TRBJ2-3	TRBD2	CASSRPGTSGSTDTQYF	TGCGCCAGCAGCCGCCCCGGGACTAGCGGGAGTACAGATACGCAGTATTTT
TRBV10-3	.	TRBJ2-2	.	CAIKEGLDSNTGELFF	TGTGCCATCAAAGAGGGTCTCGACAGTAACACCGGGGAGCTGTTTTTT
TRBV2	.	TRBJ2-5	TRBD1	CASSPDRATGETQYF	TGTGCCAGCAGTCCTGACAGGGCGACCGGAGAGACCCAGTACTTC
TRBV2	.	TRBJ2-3	.	CASSPSQRTDTQYF	TGTGCCAGCAGTCCAAGCCAGCGCACAGATACGCAGTATTTT
TRBV27	.	TRBJ2-2	.	CASSPVRGNANTGELFF	TGTGCCAGCAGTCCCGTGCGCGGCAACGCGAACACCGGGGAGCTGTTTTTT
TRBV9	.	TRBJ2-6	TRBD1	CASSEPGQGPSGANVLTF	TGTGCCAGCAGCGAACCGGGACAGGGCCCCTCTGGGGCCAACGTCCTGACTTTC
TRBV6-5	once	TRBJ1-1	TRBD1	CASSQTGGAGAFF	TGTGCCAGCAGTCAGACAGGGGGCGCAGGGGCTTTCTTT
TRBV15	few	TRBJ1-1	.	CATSRDTGRAFF	TGTGCCACCAGCAGAGATACGGGGAGGGCTTTCTTT
TRBV14	.	TRBJ2-6	.	CASSPRFGGANVLTF	TGTGCCAGCAGCCCCCGGTTCGGTGGGGCCAACGTCCTGACTTTC
TRBV1	.	TRBJ2-2	.	CTSSPDLNTGELFF	TGCACCAGCAGCCCGGACCTTAACACCGGGGAGCTGTTTTTT
TRBV7-6	.	TRBJ2-5	TRBD2	CASSLGLAGRLSKDETQYF	TGTGCCAGCAGCTTAGGTCTAGCGGGGCGTTTATCCAAGGATGAGACCCAGTACTTC
TRBV28	.	TRBJ2-3	TRBD2	CASSLGLLAGSTDTQYF	TGTGCCAGCAGTTTGGGCCTACTAGCGGGGAGCACAGATACGCAGTATTTT
TRBV9	.	TRBJ2-5	TRBD2	CASSAQSSGRAGETQYF	TGTGCCAGCAGCGCACAGTCTAGCGGGAGGGCCGGGGAGACCCAGTACTTC
TRBV19	.	TRBJ2-5	TRBD2	CASSIRPSGRFGETQYF	TGTGCCAGTAGTATCAGGCCTAGCGGGAGGTTTGGGGAGACCCAGTACTTC
TRBV7-2	.	TRBJ2-3	TRBD2	CASSPATSGSDTQYF	TGTGCCAGCAGCCCGGCGACTAGCGGGAGTGATACGCAGTATTTT
TRBV6-1	few	TRBJ1-3	.	CASTFSGAIGNTIYF	TGTGCCAGCACCTTTTCGGGGGCGATTGGAAACACCATATATTTT
TRBV5-4	.	TRBJ2-2	TRBD1	CASSPSSGTGGAGELFF	TGTGCCAGCAGCCCCTCCTCCGGGACAGGGGGAGCCGGGGAGCTGTTTTTT
TRBV19	.	TRBJ1-4	TRBD1	CASSPGQGVKLFF	TGTGCCAGTAGTCCAGGACAGGGAGTTAAACTGTTTTTT
TRBV5-4	.	TRBJ2-7	.	CASSFGQQEYYEQYF	TGTGCCAGCAGCTTCGGCCAACAGGAGTACTACGAGCAGTACTTC
TRBV4-3	.	TRBJ2-1	TRBD2	CASSPQGLAVKGEQFF	TGCGCCAGCAGCCCCCAAGGGCTAGCGGTTAAAGGTGAGCAGTTCTTC
TRBV18	once	TRBJ2-3	.	CASSPLLESSTDTQYF	TGTGCCAGCTCACCCCTCCTCGAATCTAGCACAGATACGCAGTATTTT
TRBV27	.	TRBJ2-7	TRBD2	CASSLKLASYYEQYF	TGTGCCAGCAGTCTAAAACTAGCGTCCTATTACGAGCAGTACTTC
TRBV7-9	.	TRBJ2-7	TRBD1	CASSPQGGSSYEQYF	TGTGCCAGCAGCCCACAGGGGGGAAGCTCCTACGAGCAGTACTTC
TRBV5-4	.	TRBJ2-5	.	CASSLVGAQETQYF	TGTGCCAGCAGCTTGGTAGGGGCACAAGAGACCCAGTACTTC
TRBV28	once	TRBJ2-2	TRBD1	CASSTGASTGELFF	TGTGCCAGCAGTACAGGGGCGAGCACCGGGGAGCTGTTTTTT
TRBV18	.	TRBJ1-1	.	CASSPPTVKNTEAFF	TGTGCCAGCTCACCCCCGACAGTCAAGAACACTGAAGCTTTCTTT
TRBV7-9	few	TRBJ2-7	.	CASSFSDLINEQYF	TGTGCCAGCAGCTTCAGTGACCTTATCAACGAGCAGTACTTC
TRBV7-9	.	TRBJ2-1	.	CASSSPGTSYNEQFF	TGTGCCAGCAGCTCCCCCGGGACTTCCTACAATGAGCAGTTCTTC
TRBV7-2	.	TRBJ2-5	TRBD2	CASSLESTSGLRTQYF	TGTGCCAGCAGCTTAGAGTCTACTAGCGGCCTTAGGACCCAGTACTTC
TRBV6-1	.	TRBJ1-1	.	CASSEANTEAFF	TGTGCCAGCAGTGAGGCGAACACTGAAGCTTTCTTT
TRBV6-1	.	TRBJ2-5	TRBD1	CASSGGWTGEETQYF	TGTGCCAGCAGTGGAGGGTGGACAGGGGAAGAGACCCAGTACTTC
TRBV7-3	.	TRBJ2-2	TRBD2	CASSPQAGGPGTGELFF	TGTGCCAGCAGCCCCCAGGCGGGAGGGCCGGGAACCGGGGAGCTGTTTTTT
TRBV7-9	.	TRBJ2-2	.	CASSLTGELFF	TGTGCCAGCAGCTTAACCGGGGAGCTGTTTTTT
TRBV10-3	.	TRBJ2-7	TRBD1	CAAKGQADEQYF	TGTGCCGCAAAGGGACAGGCAGACGAGCAGTACTTC
TRBV28	once	TRBJ2-3	TRBD2	CASSPLLAGATDTQYF	TGTGCCAGCAGTCCCCTGCTAGCGGGTGCCACAGATACGCAGTATTTT
TRBV9	once	TRBJ2-5	.	CASSVAETQYF	TGTGCCAGCAGCGTAGCGGAGACCCAGTACTTC
TRBV18	.	TRBJ2-2	.	CASSPAPLNTGELFF	TGTGCCAGCTCACCAGCGCCTCTGAACACCGGGGAGCTGTTTTTT
TRBV10-3	few	TRBJ2-7	TRBD2	CAAGLAASYEQYF	TGTGCCGCGGGACTAGCTGCGTCCTACGAGCAGTACTTC